A single sample is the source of the 30 T cell receptor beta chains below, sequenced in a study of T cell responses to AZD1222 COVID-19 vaccine. The table came from immunoSEQ multiplex PCR; TCRdb's copy has only in-frame clones and leaves some out. This sample yields 95,000 to 110,000 clones, of which around nine tenths are seen a single time; roughly 6.2% belongs to the top ten. The sample in question was peripheral blood, obtained 28 days after the second AZD1222 dose. These receptors all stem from an adult who received the AZD1222 COVID-19 vaccine.

The chain combines TRBV7-2 with TRBJ1-1, with unresolved D. Germline V lookup: CDR1 SGHTA, CDR2 FQGNSA. This CDR3 region has 14 residues. The V end was cut by 2 bases, the J end by 6 bases, with 13 bases between. The CDR3 is CASSLMGVGSEAFF. DNA of the CDR3: TGTGCCAGCAGCTTAATGGGAGTGGGTTCTGAAGCTTTCTTT.

This clone was seen once. The V and J genes are TRBV6-2 or TRBV6-3 and TRBJ2-7; weak D call: TRBD1 (5 bases). The V gene's germline CDR1 is MNHEY and CDR2 SVGEGT. The V end lost 6 bases, the J end lost 6 bases, and 18 bases lay between the germline ends. The CDR3 has 14 amino acids. CDR3 region: CASSPGAKGLEQYF. CDR3 nucleotide sequence: TGTGCCAGCAGCCCTGGAGCGAAGGGGCTCGAGCAGTACTTC.

The chain joins TRBV11-2 to TRBJ1-5; 8 positions agree with TRBD1. Germline CDR1 reads SGHAT; CDR2 reads FQNNGV. Losses at the gene ends were 5 bases for V and 6 bases for J; bases not matched to a gene: 6. This CDR3 has 14 amino acids. The CDR3 nucleotides read TGTGCCAGCAGCCCGGACAGGGCGGGTCAGCCCCAGCATTTT. Its translation is CASSPDRAGQPQHF.

By sample fraction, this clone is medium-sized. V is TRBV30 and J is TRBJ1-1; D gene ambiguous. V lost 1 base to trimming and J lost 1 base, with 7 bases between them. The CDR3 extends over 13 amino acids. Germline CDR1 and CDR2: GTSNPN and SVGIG (reference sequence). CDR3 residues: CAWSGDGNTEAFF. As DNA, the CDR3 is TGTGCCTGGAGTGGAGACGGGAACACTGAAGCTTTCTTT.

The chain recombines TRBV6-5 with TRBJ2-3, with D unresolved. Trimming cost V 0 bases and J 4 bases, with 2 bases left between them. The germline gives CDR1 MNHEY, CDR2 SVGAGI. The CDR3 extends over 12 amino acids. In nucleotides, the CDR3 is TGTGCCAGCAGTTACTCTTCAGATACGCAGTATTTT. It is translated as CASSYSSDTQYF.

V usage is TRBV28 and J usage is TRBJ1-2, with 7 bases lining up with TRBD1. The CDR3 loop spans 12 amino acids. CDR1 MDHEN and CDR2 SYDVKM come from the germline V gene. J gave up 5 bases and V 8 bases, and 5 bases lay outside the gene matches. The CDR3 bases are TGTGCCAGCGGAAGGGGGCAGTATGGCTACACCTTC. As protein: CASGRGQYGYTF.

The chain combines TRBV6-5 with TRBJ1-1, with D possibly matching TRBD1 (5 bases). The CDR3 runs 13 residues. Per germline, CDR1 MNHEY and CDR2 SVGAGI. Deletions cut 7 bases from V and 1 base from J, with 10 bases between. CDR3 protein: CASTSTENTEAFF. CDR3 DNA sequence: TGTGCCAGCACCTCGACAGAGAACACTGAAGCTTTCTTT.

The chain has TRBV11-3 and TRBJ2-1; 8 bases line up with TRBD2. CDR1 and CDR2 from the germline V gene are SGHNT and YENEEA. Trimming took 5 bases from V and 0 from J; bases not matched to a gene: 3. CDR3 length: 15 amino acids. For the CDR3, the DNA is TGTGCCAGCAGCCCCGGGGGGGGCTCCTACAATGAGCAGTTCTTC. This translates into CASSPGGGSYNEQFF.

The chain recombines TRBV11-3 with TRBJ1-1; the match to TRBD1 covers 7 bases. V gave up 5 bases and J gave up 1 base; unmatched junction bases: 13. Germline CDR1 is SGHNT and CDR2 is YENEEA. This CDR3 contains 17 residues. DNA for the CDR3: TGTGCCAGCAGCGCGGTTACAGGGGTGGGGGCGAACACTGAAGCTTTCTTT. As protein: CASSAVTGVGANTEAFF.

J is TRBJ1-2 and V is TRBV28; D possibly corresponds to TRBD1 (5 bases). Between the trimmed V and J ends, which lost 6 bases and 4 bases, there was a span of 18 bases. The germline V gene has CDR1 MDHEN and CDR2 SYDVKM. The CDR3 length is 15 residues. CDR3 DNA sequence: TGTGCCAGCAGAGTCCAGGGAACAGGTTCCTATGGCTACACCTTC. Translating gives CASRVQGTGSYGYTF.

The chain recombines TRBV19 with TRBJ1-4; D is possibly TRBD1 (5 bases). CDR3 length: 14 amino acids. V lost 2 bases, J lost 5 bases, and 9 bases lay in between. Germline assignment: CDR1 LNHDA and CDR2 SQIVND (reference sequence). CDR3 nucleotide sequence: TGTGCCAGTAGTATAACCGGGGGGAATGAAAAACTGTTTTTT. Encoded protein: CASSITGGNEKLFF.

The J gene is TRBJ2-7, the V gene TRBV4-1; D ambiguous. V lost 1 base to trimming and J lost 0 bases, with 16 bases between them. CDR1 MGHRA and CDR2 YSYEKL come from the germline V gene. CDR3 length equals 17 residues. In DNA, the CDR3 is TGCGCCAGCAGCCAAGGGAGAACCGGACGGTTCTCCTACGAGCAGTACTTC. The encoded protein is CASSQGRTGRFSYEQYF.

The chain employs TRBV30 and TRBJ1-1, with TRBD1 as a possible D gene (5 bases). The germline V gene has CDR1 GTSNPN and CDR2 SVGIG (reference sequence). The CDR3 runs to 14 residues. V was pared by 8 bases and J by 2 bases, with 18 bases between. CDR3 nucleotide sequence: TGTGCCCGGGATGGGGGGAAGGTAAACACTGAAGCTTTCTTT. The encoded protein is CARDGGKVNTEAFF.

This clone appeared a single time. The rearrangement joins TRBV4-3 to TRBJ1-2, with 9 bases aligning to TRBD1. The CDR3 has 14 residues. CDR1 and CDR2 from the germline V gene are LGHNA and YSLEER. The junction had 8 bases not matched to a gene; V was cut back by 4 bases and J by 8 bases. The CDR3 loop is CASSPRTGARGYTF. CDR3 DNA sequence: TGCGCCAGCAGCCCTCGGACAGGGGCGCGGGGCTACACCTTC.

The chain carries TRBV29-1 and TRBJ2-7; tentative D call: TRBD2 (5 bases). Germline V gene sequence: CDR1 SQVTM, CDR2 ANQGSEA. This CDR3 has 12 amino acids. V dropped 1 base and J dropped 3 bases, with 7 bases sitting between them. The CDR3 nucleotides are TGCAGCGTTGAAGCCGGGGACTACGAGCAGTACTTC. This translates into CSVEAGDYEQYF.

The V gene is TRBV18, the J gene TRBJ1-4; unclear D gene. The CDR3 sequence is 13 residues long. V lost 3 bases and J 3 bases, leaving 5 bases between the germline ends. Germline CDR1 reads KGHSH; CDR2 reads LQKENI. The CDR3 is CASSPSANEKLFF. In nucleotides, the CDR3 is TGTGCCAGCTCACCGTCAGCTAATGAAAAACTGTTTTTT.

V is TRBV3-1 (or the pseudogene TRBV3-2) and J is TRBJ1-2; the D gene is possibly TRBD1 (5 bases). Trimming removed 0 bases at V and 2 bases at J, with 10 bases between. Per the germline V gene, CDR1 is LGHDT and CDR2 is YNNKEL (reference sequence). The CDR3 consists of 15 residues. Written as DNA, the CDR3 is TGTGCCAGCAGCCAAGATTCAGGGACGAACTATGGCTACACCTTC. As protein: CASSQDSGTNYGYTF.

The gene calls are TRBV4-2 and TRBJ2-3, with a tentative D call TRBD2 (5 bases). CDR3 length: 19 amino acids. Looked up from germline, CDR1 is LGHNA and CDR2 is YNFKEQ. V gave up 3 bases and J gave up 0 bases, with 22 bases separating them. The CDR3 region has the DNA TGTGCCAGCAGCCATCTTGTGGGGAGCCCAGACTCTAGCACAGATACGCAGTATTTT. This sequence encodes CASSHLVGSPDSSTDTQYF.

The CDR3 DNA reads TGTGCCAGCAGCTTAGTCCCAGCGGGAGGGGAGTACTTC. The encoded protein is CASSLVPAGGEYF. The rearrangement joins TRBV7-2 to TRBJ2-7; 10 bases align to TRBD2. The V gene's germline CDR1 is SGHTA and CDR2 FQGNSA. The CDR3 loop spans 13 amino acids. Trimming cost V 1 base and J 11 bases; bases outside gene matches: 5.

This rearrangement joins TRBV18 to TRBJ2-5, with 11 bases fitting TRBD2. CDR1 and CDR2 from the germline V gene are KGHSH and LQKENI. The length of the CDR3 is 16 residues. Unmatched junction bases numbered 8, after V lost 3 bases and J lost 5 bases. The CDR3 is CASSPLAGGWRETQYF. The CDR3 bases are TGTGCCAGCTCACCCCTAGCGGGGGGATGGAGGGAGACCCAGTACTTC.

V is TRBV19 and J is TRBJ2-5; 14 nucleotides line up with TRBD2. Per germline, CDR1 LNHDA and CDR2 SQIVND (reference sequence). The CDR3 loop spans 16 amino acids. Trimming at V came to 5 bases and at J to 4 bases, leaving 6 bases not matched to a gene. CDR3 nucleotides: TGTGCCAGTAGTTCGACTAGCGGGGGGGGCGGAGAGACCCAGTACTTC. Translation: CASSSTSGGGGETQYF.

Comment on this clone: This same CDR3 is encoded by further DNA sequences in the sample. CDR3 sequence reads: CASSPGGNQPQHF. The CDR3 coding sequence is TGTGCCAGCAGCCCAGGGGGAAATCAGCCCCAGCATTTT. The chain is built from TRBV6-5 and TRBJ1-5; 7 bases are a match to TRBD1. This CDR3 has 13 amino acids. The V gene's germline CDR1 is MNHEY and CDR2 SVGAGI. The V segment lost 6 bases and the J segment 4 bases; nucleotides outside the gene matches: 3.

This chain uses TRBV19 with TRBJ1-1; 10 bases align to TRBD1. This CDR3 spans 13 amino acids. CDR1 LNHDA and CDR2 SQIVND come from the germline V gene (reference sequence). J gave up 4 bases and V 10 bases, and 6 bases lay outside the gene matches. The CDR3 DNA is TGTGCCACCCTCGGACAGGGGGGCACTGAAGCTTTCTTT. It specifies CATLGQGGTEAFF. Variable domain in full (rest from reference TRBV19 and TRBJ1-1): DGGITQSPKYLFRKEGQNVTLSCEQNLNHDAMYWYRQDPGQGLRLIYYSQIVNDFQKGDIAEGYSVSREKKESFPLTVTSAQKNPTAFYLCATLGQGGTEAFFGQGTRLTVV.

V is TRBV2 and J is TRBJ2-3; 9 nucleotides align to TRBD2. V gave up 4 bases and J gave up 3 bases; unmatched junction bases: 5. The CDR3 totals 15 residues. The germline gives CDR1 SNHLY, CDR2 FYNNEI. The CDR3 coding sequence is TGTGCCAGCAGTGGGGCGGGAGGGGTAACAGATACGCAGTATTTT. It translates to CASSGAGGVTDTQYF.

The chain combines TRBV6-5 with TRBJ1-3; D perhaps matches TRBD1 (6 bases). Germline V gives CDR1 MNHEY, CDR2 SVGAGI. V lost 6 bases and J 3 bases, leaving 9 bases between the germline ends. The CDR3 contains 13 residues. This chain's CDR3 is CASRPGVGNTIYF. CDR3 nucleotide sequence: TGTGCCAGCAGACCAGGGGTTGGAAACACCATATATTTT.

V and J are TRBV30 and TRBJ2-3, with D possibly being TRBD2 (7 bases). In germline, CDR1 is GTSNPN, CDR2 SVGIG (reference sequence). The CDR3 is 14 residues long. V was clipped by 1 base and J by 1 base, with 9 bases between them. Here the CDR3 DNA reads TGTGCCTGGAGTGCGGGGGGCGGCACAGATACGCAGTATTTT. It encodes CAWSAGGGTDTQYF.

The rearrangement links TRBV27 to TRBJ1-6; D is undetermined. Germline CDR1 and CDR2: MNHEY and SMNVEV (reference sequence). This CDR3 is built from 14 residues. V lost 2 bases and J 10 bases, leaving 12 bases between the germline ends. The CDR3 DNA sequence: TGTGCCAGCAGTTTAAGCCCTCCCATATCACCCCTCCACTTT. This codes for CASSLSPPISPLHF.

The rearrangement uses TRBV2 and TRBJ1-5; D unclear. V dropped 0 bases and J dropped 1 base, with 7 bases sitting between them. The germline V gene has CDR1 SNHLY and CDR2 FYNNEI. The CDR3 has 15 amino acids. The CDR3 protein is CASSEARLSNQPQHF. DNA for the CDR3: TGTGCCAGCAGTGAAGCGCGACTGAGCAATCAGCCCCAGCATTTT.

This rearrangement joins TRBV16 to TRBJ1-5, with no clear D. The V and J ends lost 2 bases and 1 base respectively, with 3 bases between them. Germline V CDR1 and CDR2: KGHSY, FQNENV. CDR3 length: 13 residues. The CDR3 here is CASSQLSNQPQHF. DNA of the CDR3: TGTGCCAGCAGCCAACTGAGCAATCAGCCCCAGCATTTT. Using reference TRBV16 and TRBJ1-5 for the parts outside the CDR3, the full variable domain is GEEVAQTPKHLVRGEGQKAKLYCAPIKGHSYVFWYQQVLKNEFKFLISFQNENVFDETGMPKERFSAKCLPNSPCSLEIQATKLEDSAVYFCASSQLSNQPQHFGDGTRLSIL.

This chain uses TRBV28 with TRBJ1-5; D is perhaps TRBD1 (5 bases). Trimming pared 10 bases from V and 3 bases from J, leaving 19 bases between. Germline V CDR1 and CDR2: MDHEN, SYDVKM. The CDR3 spans 15 residues. This chain's CDR3 is CATRIGTAFNQPQHF. CDR3 DNA sequence: TGTGCCACTCGAATCGGGACCGCCTTCAATCAGCCCCAGCATTTT. Full variable domain (missing parts from reference TRBV28 and TRBJ1-5): DVKVTQSSRYLVKRTGEKVFLECVQDMDHENMFWYRQDPGLGLRLIYFSYDVKMKEKGDIPEGYSVSREKKERFSLILESASTNQTSMYLCATRIGTAFNQPQHFGDGTRLSIL.